The present TCR beta chain was sequenced within a study of shared T cell receptors in the human thymus. Trimming took 6 bases from V and 1 from J, leaving 13 bases between them. CDR1 and CDR2 from the germline V gene are SQVTM and ANQGSEA. The CDR3 totals 13 residues. The repertoire was sequenced with immunoSEQ multiplex PCR; TCRdb's copy has only in-frame clones and lacks some. The sample includes hundreds of thousands of clones, 70% to 80% seen only once; the top ten take roughly 0.013%. The data also belong to a second study, concerning human thymus T cells. That work adds: Both thymic and peripheral blood repertoires showed apparently biased V and J usage.

This chain links TRBV29-1 with TRBJ2-7; D is possibly TRBD2 (5 bases). The sequenced sample was thymocytes. The sequence came from a boy under two years old with a congenital heart defect. The CDR3 is CSVGDPTSYEQYF. DNA for the CDR3: TGCAGCGTGGGAGACCCAACTTCCTACGAGCAGTACTTC.